This T cell receptor beta chain is drawn from a study of T cell repertoires in cytomegalovirus infection. As for the study in general: In the study, CMV epitopes included recently identified HLA-C-restricted and well-studied HLA-B-restricted ones.

Of note for this clonotype: What it recognizes is unknown.

V lost 0 bases and J lost 0, with 9 bases in between. The CDR3 totals 15 residues. Germline V gives CDR1 DFQATT, CDR2 SNEGSKA (reference sequence). Study-level results: The ex vivo response was dominated by HLA-C-restricted CMV-specific TCR beta clonotypes. Based on cumulative public TCR beta family frequency, carriers of CMV plus the relevant HLA were identified.

A single record per CDR3 protein comes from TCRdb applying MiXCR to the reads. The data contain about half a million distinct CDR3 sequences, 30% to 40% of them seen just once; the ten biggest clones take up around a sixth. The chain combines TRBV20-1 with TRBJ2-1; D gene unclear. The origin of this receptor is a human donor in good health (CMV status not recorded). Some clones in this sample may be carry-over from other donors' samples. Sequences were derived from cultured PBMCs, sampled from culture after CMV antigen stimulation. The CDR3 protein is CSAREVTFSYNEQFF. As DNA, the CDR3 is TGCAGTGCTAGAGAGGTCACCTTCTCCTACAATGAGCAGTTCTTC.